This entry lists 16 T cell receptor beta chains sequenced from one sample in a study of T cell responses to AZD1222 COVID-19 vaccine. Clones were read by immunoSEQ multiplex PCR, and TCRdb kept only the in-frame ones, dropping some. The table has some 190,000 clones, around nine tenths seen once. The sequencing used peripheral blood, collected 28 days after the second AZD1222 dose. These receptors were obtained from an adult who received the AZD1222 COVID-19 vaccine.

J is TRBJ1-2 and V is TRBV30; a possible D gene is TRBD1 (5 bases). V lost 0 bases and J lost 10, with 18 bases in between. This CDR3 contains 14 residues. Looked up from germline, CDR1 is GTSNPN and CDR2 is SVGIG (reference sequence). In nucleotides, the CDR3 is TGTGCCTGGAGTGTGGGGGTCTGGAGTTCAGACTACACCTTC. This gives the protein CAWSVGVWSSDYTF.

The rearrangement joins TRBV30 to TRBJ2-7; possible D gene TRBD2, 5 bases. Germline V lookup: CDR1 GTSNPN, CDR2 SVGIG (reference sequence). There are 16 residues in the CDR3. V lost 2 bases and J lost 7, with 24 bases in between. CDR3 amino acids: CAWSSGPRTGLGEQYF. Written as DNA, the CDR3 is TGTGCCTGGAGTTCTGGCCCGAGGACTGGACTGGGGGAGCAGTACTTC.

The chain has TRBV5-1 and TRBJ2-2; possibly TRBD1 or TRBD2 for D (5 bases each). V dropped 2 bases and J dropped 1 base, with 9 bases sitting between them. The germline CDR1 and CDR2 sequences are SGHRS and YFSETQ. The CDR3 consists of 15 residues. The CDR3 DNA follows: TGCGCCAGCAGCTTAGGGACGGTGAACACCGGGGAGCTGTTTTTT. This gives the protein CASSLGTVNTGELFF.

J is TRBJ2-7 and V is TRBV6-6; TRBD1 matches 12 bases. Germline loops: CDR1 MNHNY, CDR2 SVGAGI (reference sequence). The CDR3 totals 15 residues. The V segment lost 2 bases and the J segment 5 bases; nucleotides outside the gene matches: 4. The CDR3 coding sequence is TGTGCCAGCAGTTACCAGGGACAGGGGGCTGACGAGCAGTACTTC. It is translated as CASSYQGQGADEQYF.

The J gene is TRBJ2-1, the V gene TRBV27; D ambiguous. CDR3 length: 15 amino acids. Between the trimmed V and J ends, which lost 5 bases and 0 bases, there was a span of 11 bases. Germline CDR1 MNHEY, CDR2 SMNVEV (reference sequence). CDR3 nucleotides: TGTGCCAGCAGTCCGAGAGGACGCTCCTACAATGAGCAGTTCTTC. Its protein is CASSPRGRSYNEQFF.

The V gene is TRBV15, the J gene TRBJ1-5, with 8 bases aligning to TRBD1. V shed 4 bases, J shed 7 bases, and the junction held 6 bases outside the gene matches. The germline V gene has CDR1 LNHNV and CDR2 YYDKDF (reference sequence). This CDR3 comprises 14 residues. The CDR3 DNA is TGTGCCACCAGCACTCGGACAGGGCGGCAGCCCCAGCATTTT. It codes for CATSTRTGRQPQHF.

This chain connects TRBV12-3 or TRBV12-4 to TRBJ1-1; D uncertain. V dropped 5 bases and J dropped 11 bases, with 15 bases sitting between them. This CDR3 comprises 12 residues. The CDR3 DNA sequence: TGTGCCAGCAGTGGGAGAGGGCTGTCGGCTTTCTTT. It is translated as CASSGRGLSAFF.

The V call is TRBV10-1, the J call TRBJ2-7, with 9 bases fitting TRBD1. The germline CDR1 and CDR2 sequences are WNHNN and SYGVQD (reference sequence). The length of the CDR3 is 13 residues. V lost 4 bases to trimming and J lost 6 bases; unmatched junction nucleotides: 4. The DNA for the CDR3 is TGCGCCAGCAGTGGACAGGGGGTAGGCGAGCAGTACTTC. Translating it yields CASSGQGVGEQYF.

The chain has TRBV4-3 and TRBJ1-6, with 7 bases matching TRBD1. CDR1 and CDR2 from the germline V gene are LGHNA and YSLEER. J was trimmed by 9 bases and V by 0 bases; bases with no gene match: 11. The CDR3 length is 17 residues. The CDR3 bases are TGCGCCAGCAGCCAAGAAGTAGACAGGGTCATAGGTTCACCCCTCCACTTT. Translation gives CASSQEVDRVIGSPLHF.

The V call is TRBV19, the J call TRBJ1-1, with TRBD1 as a possible D gene (6 bases). CDR1 is LNHDA, CDR2 SQIVND, per germline (reference sequence). This CDR3 region has 15 residues. Trimming removed 1 base at V and 3 bases at J, with 12 bases between. In DNA, the CDR3 is TGTGCCAGTAGTATAGGGGGGCTGGAGTACACTGAAGCTTTCTTT. This codes for CASSIGGLEYTEAFF.

V is TRBV6-5 and J is TRBJ1-5, with D hard to call. CDR3 length equals 15 residues. Germline CDR1 is MNHEY and CDR2 is SVGAGI. The V end lost 2 bases, the J end lost 3 bases, and 11 bases lay between the germline ends. The CDR3 reads CASSYAGLPNQPQHF. In DNA, the CDR3 is TGTGCCAGCAGTTACGCAGGCTTACCCAATCAGCCCCAGCATTTT.

The chain combines TRBV5-4 with TRBJ2-7; 10 nucleotides line up with TRBD2. Looked up from germline, CDR1 is SGHNT and CDR2 is YYREEE (reference sequence). This CDR3 has 19 amino acids. After removal of 4 bases from V and 3 bases from J, the junction contained 19 bases not matched to a gene. CDR3 DNA sequence: TGTGCCAGCAGCCTAGACAGGGTTGCTAGCGGGAGTATAATCTACGAGCAGTACTTC. This gives the protein CASSLDRVASGSIIYEQYF.

This chain joins TRBV30 and TRBJ2-7; D is possibly TRBD1 (5 bases). CDR3 length: 13 amino acids. Trimming left V 4 bases short and J 0 bases short, with 10 bases between. CDR1 and CDR2 (germline): GTSNPN, SVGIG (reference sequence). The CDR3: CAWNQGHSYEQYF. CDR3 DNA: TGTGCCTGGAATCAGGGTCACTCCTACGAGCAGTACTTC.

The chain uses TRBV4-2 and TRBJ1-4, with D possibly matching TRBD1 (5 bases). The germline gives CDR1 LGHNA, CDR2 YNFKEQ. The CDR3 totals 16 residues. The V gene lost 3 bases and the J gene lost 1 base, with 12 bases spanning the gap. The CDR3 DNA is TGTGCCAGCAGCCACGCCGGCCAGGGAACTAATGAAAAACTGTTTTTT. As protein: CASSHAGQGTNEKLFF.

The CDR3 is CASSQERGFSYNEQFF. CDR3 nucleotides: TGCGCCAGCAGCCAGGAAAGGGGATTCTCCTACAATGAGCAGTTCTTC. The chain carries TRBV4-1 and TRBJ2-1; D might be TRBD1 (5 bases). The CDR3 loop spans 16 amino acids. V shed 3 bases and J shed 0 bases, with 12 bases lying between them. The V gene's germline CDR1 is MGHRA and CDR2 YSYEKL.

This sequence joins TRBV5-1 and TRBJ2-1, with TRBD2 matching 8 bases. CDR3 length: 15 amino acids. Germline V gene data show CDR1 as SGHRS and CDR2 as YFSETQ. With 2 bases clipped from V and 8 bases from J, the junction kept 9 bases outside the gene matches. The chain's CDR3 is CASSFGSGEVDEQFF. For the CDR3, the DNA is TGCGCCAGCAGCTTCGGTAGCGGGGAGGTGGATGAGCAGTTCTTC.